The 29 T cell receptor beta chains below come from one sample, sequenced in a study of control samples from healthy donors and cancer patients. The table came from immunoSEQ multiplex PCR; TCRdb's copy has only in-frame clones and leaves some out. The sample gives 40,000 to 50,000 clones, about 95% of which show up once; under 30% is in the top ten. Sequenced: blood. The receptors were sampled from a man between 60 and 75 years old in good health.

Written as DNA, the CDR3 is TGCGCCAGCAGCCCTACACCGGGACAGGGGAGTCAGCCCCAGCATTTT. The encoded protein is CASSPTPGQGSQPQHF. The V call is TRBV4-1, the J call TRBJ1-5; 10 bases are shared with TRBD1. The CDR3 runs to 16 residues. Germline V gene lookup returns CDR1 MGHRA and CDR2 YSYEKL. J gave up 6 bases and V 4 bases, and 9 bases lay outside the gene matches.

This chain uses TRBV10-2 with TRBJ2-7; D perhaps matches TRBD1 (6 bases). The germline V and J ends were trimmed by 3 bases and 5 bases, with 8 bases remaining between them. In germline, CDR1 is WSHSY, CDR2 SAAADI. The CDR3 spans 12 residues. This CDR3 is CASSERTDEQYF. The DNA of the CDR3 is TGCGCCAGCAGTGAAAGGACAGACGAGCAGTACTTC.

This clone was counted a single time. The V gene is TRBV6-5, the J gene TRBJ1-5; TRBD1 aligns across 7 bases. Germline-derived CDR1 and CDR2 are MNHEY and SVGAGI. The J segment lost 0 bases and the V segment lost 6 bases, leaving 5 bases of the junction unmatched. The CDR3 spans 15 residues. Written as DNA, the CDR3 is TGTGCCAGCAGCCGGGACAGAAATAGCAATCAGCCCCAGCATTTT. It specifies CASSRDRNSNQPQHF.

The rearrangement joins TRBV6-5 to TRBJ2-5; 10 bases are a match to TRBD1. The germline V gene encodes CDR1 MNHEY and CDR2 SVGAGI. The length of the CDR3 is 16 residues. Trimming cost V 3 bases and J 3 bases; bases outside gene matches: 7. Here the CDR3 DNA reads TGTGCCAGCAGTTATAGAGGGACAGGGGTGGAAGAGACCCAGTACTTC. Its protein is CASSYRGTGVEETQYF.

This chain joins TRBV10-1 and TRBJ2-2; D gene unclear. The V gene's germline CDR1 is WNHNN and CDR2 SYGVQD (reference sequence). The V gene lost 3 bases and the J gene lost 1 base, with 6 bases spanning the gap. The CDR3 sequence is 14 residues long. In nucleotides, the CDR3 is TGCGCCAGCAGTGACCAGCGGAACACCGGGGAGCTGTTTTTT. It codes for CASSDQRNTGELFF.

The V gene is TRBV14, the J gene TRBJ2-1; TRBD1 aligns across 7 bases. Germline trimming cut 1 base from V and 0 bases from J; bases unmatched to any gene: 12. The CDR3 length is 19 residues. The germline V gene has CDR1 SGHDN and CDR2 FVKESK. Written as DNA, the CDR3 is TGTGCCAGCAGCCAAGTTGGGACAGCTGGACCTAGCTCCTACAATGAGCAGTTCTTC. Residues: CASSQVGTAGPSSYNEQFF.

The genes are TRBV6-2 or TRBV6-3 and TRBJ2-7, with D possibly matching TRBD2 (5 bases). This CDR3 has 13 amino acids. In germline, CDR1 is MNHEY, CDR2 SVGEGT. V was cut by 5 bases and J by 1 base, with 9 bases left in between. This CDR3 reads CASSIGLSYEQYF. CDR3 coding DNA: TGTGCCAGCAGTATCGGACTTTCCTACGAGCAGTACTTC.

The V call is TRBV11-1, the J call TRBJ2-1; 7 bases line up with TRBD2. Germline V CDR1 and CDR2: SGHAT, FQDESV (reference sequence). V shed 6 bases and J 2 bases; nucleotides not matched to a gene: 10. The CDR3 totals 16 residues. CDR3 in amino acids: CASSYVPGRTYNEQFF. The CDR3 DNA reads TGTGCCAGCAGTTACGTACCCGGGAGGACCTACAATGAGCAGTTCTTC.

This clone came up once. This CDR3 is CASSVPGVGGNTIYF. The CDR3 DNA reads TGTGCCAGCAGTGTGCCGGGGGTTGGCGGAAACACCATATATTTT. The chain uses TRBV2 and TRBJ1-3; possibly TRBD1 for D (5 bases). CDR3 length equals 15 residues. V was trimmed by 4 bases and J by 4 bases, leaving 14 bases between them. Germline CDR1 and CDR2: SNHLY and FYNNEI.

V gene TRBV7-8 combines with J gene TRBJ1-5; D not certain. The CDR3 length is 14 residues. CDR1 and CDR2 from the germline V gene are SGHVS and FQNEAQ. The V and J ends lost 5 bases and 6 bases respectively, with 14 bases between them. DNA of the CDR3: TGTGCCAGCAGCCCCCCGGGGATGGCTCAGCCCCAGCATTTT. It encodes CASSPPGMAQPQHF.

This chain joins TRBV7-8 and TRBJ2-7; 8 nucleotides align to TRBD1. Germline V gives CDR1 SGHVS, CDR2 FQNEAQ. This CDR3 spans 13 amino acids. The V segment lost 4 bases and the J segment 5 bases; nucleotides outside the gene matches: 4. Here the CDR3 DNA reads TGTGCCAGCAGCTCGGACAGGGAGAACGAGCAGTACTTC. Protein sequence: CASSSDRENEQYF.

The V call is TRBV28, the J call TRBJ2-7, with TRBD2 identical over 9 bases. Looked up from germline, CDR1 is MDHEN and CDR2 is SYDVKM. V was clipped by 9 bases and J by 5 bases; unmatched bases: 8. The CDR3 totals 13 residues. The CDR3 spells CASSGSTRDEQYF. In DNA, the CDR3 is TGTGCCAGTAGCGGGAGTACAAGGGACGAGCAGTACTTC.

This chain joins TRBV5-1 and TRBJ2-5, with D possibly being TRBD2 (5 bases). The ends were cut back, 0 bases at V and 5 bases at J, with 8 bases in the middle. Germline values: CDR1 SGHRS, CDR2 YFSETQ. This CDR3 has 13 residues. CDR3 loop: CASSLELAETQYF. The CDR3 DNA is TGCGCCAGCAGCTTGGAATTAGCGGAGACCCAGTACTTC. The entire variable domain, with the rest obtained from reference TRBV5-1 and TRBJ2-5, is as follows: KAGVTQTPRYLIKTRGQQVTLSCSPISGHRSVSWYQQTPGQGLQFLFEYFSETQRNKGNFPGRFSGRQFSNSRSEMNVSTLELGDSALYLCASSLELAETQYFGPGTRLLVL.

The chain links TRBV5-1 to TRBJ2-5, with 9 positions matching TRBD2. The CDR3 consists of 14 residues. Per germline, CDR1 SGHRS and CDR2 YFSETQ. The V gene end was trimmed by 4 bases and the J gene end by 4 bases; junction bases not matched to a gene: 5. The CDR3 protein is CASSISGSTETQYF. CDR3 bases: TGCGCCAGCAGCATTAGCGGGAGCACAGAGACCCAGTACTTC.

The chain joins TRBV7-3 to TRBJ2-1; D is unresolved. V lost 2 bases and J lost 0, with 8 bases in between. The CDR3 totals 15 residues. CDR1 and CDR2 from the germline V gene are SGHTA and FQGTGA. CDR3 in amino acids: CASSLAASSYNEQFF. CDR3 in DNA: TGTGCCAGCAGCTTAGCGGCGAGCTCCTACAATGAGCAGTTCTTC.

Concerning this clone itself: Other DNA sequences in this specimen translate into the identical CDR3. The CDR3 sequence is CASSWGGLINTGELFF. The CDR3 coding sequence is TGTGCCAGCAGCTGGGGGGGTCTAATTAACACCGGGGAGCTGTTTTTT. The rearrangement links TRBV5-8 to TRBJ2-2; 7 bases are shared with TRBD2. Trimming at V came to 3 bases and at J to 2 bases, leaving 7 bases not matched to a gene. This CDR3 is built from 16 residues. Per the germline V gene, CDR1 is SGHTS and CDR2 is YDEGEE.

The chain has TRBV7-9 and TRBJ1-1, with D uncertain. The germline CDR1 and CDR2 sequences are SEHNR and FQNEAQ (reference sequence). The V end lost 5 bases, the J end lost 2 bases, and 9 bases lay between the germline ends. CDR3 length: 13 amino acids. CDR3 region: CASSPVPNTEAFF. CDR3 in DNA: TGTGCCAGCAGCCCAGTCCCAAACACTGAAGCTTTCTTT.

The chain recombines TRBV7-9 with TRBJ2-5, with TRBD2 matching over 9 bases. CDR1 and CDR2 from the germline V gene are SEHNR and FQNEAQ (reference sequence). V shed 2 bases, J shed 0 bases, and the junction held 10 bases outside the gene matches. The CDR3 length is 18 residues. For the CDR3, the DNA is TGTGCCAGCAGCTTAATGCGGGAGGGCTTACTGTACCAAGAGACCCAGTACTTC. This translates into CASSLMREGLLYQETQYF. Complete variable domain (other parts from reference TRBV7-9 and TRBJ2-5): DTGVSQNPRHKITKRGQNVTFRCDPISEHNRLYWYRQTLGQGPEFLTYFQNEAQLEKSRLLSDRFSAERPKGSFSTLEIQRTEQGDSAMYLCASSLMREGLLYQETQYFGPGTRLLVL.

The V call is TRBV24-1, the J call TRBJ2-4, with D tentatively TRBD1 or TRBD2 (6 bases each). Germline loops: CDR1 KGHDR, CDR2 SFDVKD. Trimming cost V 9 bases and J 3 bases, with 17 bases left between them. The CDR3 has 15 amino acids. The CDR3 protein is CATPSQEGDKNIQYF. The CDR3 nucleotides read TGTGCCACCCCCTCACAGGAGGGGGACAAAAACATTCAGTACTTC.

This chain links TRBV9 with TRBJ2-4; D is perhaps TRBD1 (6 bases). The length of the CDR3 is 15 residues. V was trimmed by 3 bases and J by 8 bases, leaving 18 bases between them. The germline gives CDR1 SGDLS, CDR2 YYNGEE. CDR3 amino acids: CASSGNRAKGDIQYF. CDR3 nucleotides: TGTGCCAGCAGCGGAAACAGGGCCAAAGGGGACATTCAGTACTTC.

The chain couples TRBV4-1 to TRBJ1-5; the D is unclear. The germline CDR1 and CDR2 sequences are MGHRA and YSYEKL. V lost 1 base and J 6 bases, leaving 22 bases between the germline ends. This CDR3 has 18 amino acids. The chain's CDR3 is CASSQVLRGNRKAQPQHF. CDR3 bases: TGCGCCAGCAGCCAAGTGCTACGAGGCAACCGAAAGGCTCAGCCCCAGCATTTT.

This sequence joins TRBV14 and TRBJ2-7; D may correspond to TRBD1 or TRBD2 (5 bases each). Trimming cost V 0 bases and J 1 base, with 10 bases left between them. The CDR3 totals 15 residues. Looked up from germline, CDR1 is SGHDN and CDR2 is FVKESK. CDR3 DNA: TGTGCCAGCAGCCAAGATCGGGGCAGATCCTACGAGCAGTACTTC. Translating it yields CASSQDRGRSYEQYF.

V is TRBV12-3 or TRBV12-4 and J is TRBJ1-4; D is possibly TRBD1 (5 bases). CDR3 length: 13 residues. V was shortened by 5 bases and J by 8 bases, with 12 bases between the two germline ends. CDR3 residues: CASSPGTQEKLFF. CDR3 DNA sequence: TGTGCCAGCAGTCCGGGGACGCAAGAAAAACTGTTTTTT.

The chain carries TRBV7-3 and TRBJ1-1; D not resolved. This CDR3 is 16 amino acids long. V was shortened by 5 bases and J by 1 base, with 17 bases between the two germline ends. Germline CDR1 and CDR2: SGHTA and FQGTGA. The CDR3 DNA reads as TGTGCCAGCAGCCCTTCGCCCTCGGGCGGGAACACTGAAGCTTTCTTT. It yields the protein CASSPSPSGGNTEAFF.

The CDR3 sequence is CASSRDYRQGFTYEQYF. The CDR3 region has the DNA TGTGCCAGCAGCCGCGACTACCGACAGGGTTTCACCTACGAGCAGTACTTC. The chain recombines TRBV4-2 with TRBJ2-7; TRBD1 agrees at 7 bases. Germline CDR1 reads LGHNA; CDR2 reads YNFKEQ. J lost 2 bases, V lost 4 bases, and 14 bases had no gene match. The CDR3 extends over 17 amino acids.

This chain joins TRBV19 and TRBJ2-1; 12 nucleotides line up with TRBD2. The V gene end was trimmed by 9 bases and the J gene end by 4 bases; junction bases not matched to a gene: 4. Germline CDR1 reads LNHDA; CDR2 reads SQIVND (reference sequence). There are 14 residues in the CDR3. The CDR3: CASSGLAGYNEQFF. The DNA of the CDR3 is TGTGCCAGCTCGGGACTAGCGGGTTACAATGAGCAGTTCTTC.

The J gene is TRBJ2-3, the V gene TRBV27; TRBD2 agrees at 12 bases. The germline CDR1 and CDR2 sequences are MNHEY and SMNVEV (reference sequence). V shed 2 bases, J shed 10 bases, and the junction held 13 bases outside the gene matches. This CDR3 contains 17 residues. CDR3 in amino acids: CASSLEATSGSLLSQYF. CDR3 bases: TGTGCCAGCAGTTTAGAAGCGACTAGCGGGAGTTTACTTTCGCAGTATTTT.

The genes are TRBV27 and TRBJ1-2; 7 bases are shared with TRBD1. CDR1 is MNHEY and CDR2 is SMNVEV in the germline V gene (reference sequence). V was clipped by 6 bases and J by 4 bases; unmatched bases: 17. This CDR3 is built from 17 residues. CDR3 coding DNA: TGTGCCAGCAGACCGTTGGGAGGGGGCTTGACGGGCTATGGCTACACCTTC. Translated, it gives CASRPLGGGLTGYGYTF.

V and J are TRBV10-2 and TRBJ2-1, with a possible D match to TRBD2 (6 bases). From germline, CDR1 is WSHSY and CDR2 SAAADI. Trimming cost V 3 bases and J 8 bases, with 17 bases left between them. This CDR3 spans 15 amino acids. DNA of the CDR3: TGCGCCAGCAGTGAAATGGAGGGGATCTTCGATGAGCAGTTCTTC. Residues: CASSEMEGIFDEQFF.